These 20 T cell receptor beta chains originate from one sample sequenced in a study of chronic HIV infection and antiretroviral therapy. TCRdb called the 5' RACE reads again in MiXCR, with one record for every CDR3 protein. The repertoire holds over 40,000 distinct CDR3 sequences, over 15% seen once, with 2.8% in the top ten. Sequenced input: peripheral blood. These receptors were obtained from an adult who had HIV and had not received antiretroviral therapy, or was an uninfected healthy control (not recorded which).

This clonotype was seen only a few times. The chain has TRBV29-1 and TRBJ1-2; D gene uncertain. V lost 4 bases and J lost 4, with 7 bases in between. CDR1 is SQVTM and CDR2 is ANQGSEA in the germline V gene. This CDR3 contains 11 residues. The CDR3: CSVGSGYGYTF. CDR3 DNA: TGCAGCGTTGGATCTGGCTATGGCTACACCTTC.

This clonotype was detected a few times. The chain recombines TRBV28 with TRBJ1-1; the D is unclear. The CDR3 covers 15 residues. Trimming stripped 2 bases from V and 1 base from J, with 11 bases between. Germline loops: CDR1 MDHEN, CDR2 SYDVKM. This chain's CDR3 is CASSLPPHPNTEAFF. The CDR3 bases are TGTGCCAGCAGTTTACCTCCCCACCCGAACACTGAAGCTTTCTTT. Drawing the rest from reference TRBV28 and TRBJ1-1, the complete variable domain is DVKVTQSSRYLVKRTGEKVFLECVQDMDHENMFWYRQDPGLGLRLIYFSYDVKMKEKGDIPEGYSVSREKKERFSLILESASTNQTSMYLCASSLPPHPNTEAFFGQGTRLTVV.

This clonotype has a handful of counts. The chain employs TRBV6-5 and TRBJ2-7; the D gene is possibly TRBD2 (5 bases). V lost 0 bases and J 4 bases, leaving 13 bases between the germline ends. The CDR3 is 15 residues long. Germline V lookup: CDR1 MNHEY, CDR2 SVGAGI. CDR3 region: CASSYSIGLLYEQYF. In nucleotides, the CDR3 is TGTGCCAGCAGTTACTCGATCGGACTCTTATACGAGCAGTACTTC.

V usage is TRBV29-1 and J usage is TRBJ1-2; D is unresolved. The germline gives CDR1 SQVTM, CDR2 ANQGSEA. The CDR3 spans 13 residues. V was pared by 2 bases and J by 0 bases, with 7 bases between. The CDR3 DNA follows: TGCAGCGTTGAATTCATTGCTAACTATGGCTACACCTTC. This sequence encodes CSVEFIANYGYTF. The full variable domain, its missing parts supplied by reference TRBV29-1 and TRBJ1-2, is SAVISQKPSRDICQRGTSLTIQCQVDSQVTMMFWYRQQPGQSLTLIATANQGSEATYESGFVIDKFPISRPNLTFSTLTVSNMSPEDSSIYLCSVEFIANYGYTFGSGTRLTVV.

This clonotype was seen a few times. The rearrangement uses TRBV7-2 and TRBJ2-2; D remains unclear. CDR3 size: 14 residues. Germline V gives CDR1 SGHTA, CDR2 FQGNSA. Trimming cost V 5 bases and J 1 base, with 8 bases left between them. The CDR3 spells CASSTARNTGELFF. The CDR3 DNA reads TGTGCCAGCAGCACGGCCCGGAACACCGGGGAGCTGTTTTTT.

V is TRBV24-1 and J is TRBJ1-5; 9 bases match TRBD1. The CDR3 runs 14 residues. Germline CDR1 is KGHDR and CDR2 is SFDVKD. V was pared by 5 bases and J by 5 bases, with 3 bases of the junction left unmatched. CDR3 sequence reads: CATSGGTGYQPQHF. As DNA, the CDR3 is TGTGCCACCAGTGGAGGGACAGGGTATCAGCCCCAGCATTTT.

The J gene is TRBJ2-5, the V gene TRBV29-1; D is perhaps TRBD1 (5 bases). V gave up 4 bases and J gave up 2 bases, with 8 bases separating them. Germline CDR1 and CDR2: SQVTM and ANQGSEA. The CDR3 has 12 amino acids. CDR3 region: CSVVAGQETQYF. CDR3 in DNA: TGCAGCGTTGTCGCAGGGCAAGAGACCCAGTACTTC.

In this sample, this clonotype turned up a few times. CDR3 sequence reads: CAISTGGGTEAFF. CDR3 DNA: TGTGCCATCAGTACAGGGGGTGGGACTGAAGCTTTCTTT. The V and J genes are TRBV10-3 and TRBJ1-1, with TRBD1 identical over 8 bases. J was trimmed by 5 bases and V by 5 bases; bases with no gene match: 4. The CDR3 extends over 13 amino acids. Germline V gene data show CDR1 as ENHRY and CDR2 as SYGVKD.

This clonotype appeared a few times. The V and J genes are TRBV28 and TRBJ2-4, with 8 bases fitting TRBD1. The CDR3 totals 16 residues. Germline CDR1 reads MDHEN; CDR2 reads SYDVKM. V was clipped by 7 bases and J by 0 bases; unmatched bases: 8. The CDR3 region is CASTPGGRLAKNIQYF. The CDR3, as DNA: TGTGCCAGCACCCCAGGGGGCAGACTAGCCAAAAACATTCAGTACTTC. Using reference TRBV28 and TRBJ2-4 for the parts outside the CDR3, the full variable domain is DVKVTQSSRYLVKRTGEKVFLECVQDMDHENMFWYRQDPGLGLRLIYFSYDVKMKEKGDIPEGYSVSREKKERFSLILESASTNQTSMYLCASTPGGRLAKNIQYFGAGTRLSVL.

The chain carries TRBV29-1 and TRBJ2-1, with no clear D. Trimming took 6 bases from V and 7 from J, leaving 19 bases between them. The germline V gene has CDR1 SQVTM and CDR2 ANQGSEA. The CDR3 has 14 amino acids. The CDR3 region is CSVPSARRLNEQFF. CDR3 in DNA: TGCAGCGTCCCTTCGGCTCGTCGATTAAATGAGCAGTTCTTC.

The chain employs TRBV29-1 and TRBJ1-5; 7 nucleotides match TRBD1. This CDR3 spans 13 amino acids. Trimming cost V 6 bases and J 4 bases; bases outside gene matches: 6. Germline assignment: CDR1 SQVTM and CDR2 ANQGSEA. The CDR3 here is CSVETGWNQPQHF. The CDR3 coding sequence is TGCAGCGTGGAGACAGGGTGGAATCAGCCCCAGCATTTT.

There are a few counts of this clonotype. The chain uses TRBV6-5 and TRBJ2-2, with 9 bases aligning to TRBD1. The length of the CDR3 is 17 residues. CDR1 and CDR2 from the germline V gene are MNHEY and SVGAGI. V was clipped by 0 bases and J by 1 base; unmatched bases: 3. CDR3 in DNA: TGTGCCAGCAGTTACTCTGGGACAGGGAAGAACACCGGGGAGCTGTTTTTT. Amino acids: CASSYSGTGKNTGELFF.

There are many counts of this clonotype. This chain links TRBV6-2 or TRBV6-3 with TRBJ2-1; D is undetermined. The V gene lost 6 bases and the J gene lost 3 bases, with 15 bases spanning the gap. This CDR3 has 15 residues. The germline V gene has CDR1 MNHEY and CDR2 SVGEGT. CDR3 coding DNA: TGTGCCAGCAGCTCCCCACGGTCCTACTACAATGAGCAGTTCTTC. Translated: CASSSPRSYYNEQFF.

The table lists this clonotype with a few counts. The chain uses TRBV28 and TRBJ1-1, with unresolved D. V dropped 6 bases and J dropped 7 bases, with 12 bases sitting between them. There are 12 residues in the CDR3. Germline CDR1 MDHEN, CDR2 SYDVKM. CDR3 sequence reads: CASSREVGEAFF. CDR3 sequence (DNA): TGTGCCAGCAGCCGTGAAGTCGGTGAAGCTTTCTTT.

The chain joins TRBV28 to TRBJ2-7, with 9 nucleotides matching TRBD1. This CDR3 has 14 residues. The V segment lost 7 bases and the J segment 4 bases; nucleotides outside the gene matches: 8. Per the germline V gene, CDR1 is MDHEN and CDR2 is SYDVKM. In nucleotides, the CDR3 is TGTGCCAGCAAGAGACAGGGGGTTCTATACGAGCAGTACTTC. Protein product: CASKRQGVLYEQYF.

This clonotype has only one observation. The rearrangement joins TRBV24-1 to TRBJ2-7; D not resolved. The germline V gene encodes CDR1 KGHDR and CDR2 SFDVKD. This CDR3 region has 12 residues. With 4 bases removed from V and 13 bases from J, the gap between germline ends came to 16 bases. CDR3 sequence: CATSDPGREVYF. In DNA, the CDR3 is TGTGCCACCAGTGACCCCGGACGAGAGGTCTACTTC.

The CDR3 nucleotides are TGTGCCAGCAGCTGGTGGCGCCGGGACAGGGGTAACACTGAAGCTTTCTTT. It codes for CASSWWRRDRGNTEAFF. The chain employs TRBV7-9 and TRBJ1-1, with 10 bases that match TRBD1. The CDR3 sequence is 17 residues long. Germline V gene lookup returns CDR1 SEHNR and CDR2 FQNEAQ (reference sequence). J lost 2 bases, V lost 4 bases, and 10 bases had no gene match.

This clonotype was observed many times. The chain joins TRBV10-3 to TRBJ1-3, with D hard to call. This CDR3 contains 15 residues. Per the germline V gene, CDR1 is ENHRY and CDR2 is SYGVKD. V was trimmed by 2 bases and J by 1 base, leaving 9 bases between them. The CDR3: CAISEPNLSGNTIYF. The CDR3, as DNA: TGTGCCATCAGTGAGCCGAACCTATCTGGAAACACCATATATTTT.

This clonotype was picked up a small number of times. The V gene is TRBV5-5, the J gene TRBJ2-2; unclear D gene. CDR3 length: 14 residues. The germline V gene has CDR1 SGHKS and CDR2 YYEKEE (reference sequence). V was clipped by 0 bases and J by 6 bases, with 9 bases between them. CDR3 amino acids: CASSLAPGAGELFF. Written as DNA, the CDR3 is TGTGCCAGCAGCTTGGCCCCTGGCGCCGGGGAGCTGTTTTTT. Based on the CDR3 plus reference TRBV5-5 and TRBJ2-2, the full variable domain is DAGVTQSPTHLIKTRGQQVTLRCSPISGHKSVSWYQQVLGQGPQFIFQYYEKEERGRGNFPDRFSARQFPNYSSELNVNALLLGDSALYLCASSLAPGAGELFFGEGSRLTVL.

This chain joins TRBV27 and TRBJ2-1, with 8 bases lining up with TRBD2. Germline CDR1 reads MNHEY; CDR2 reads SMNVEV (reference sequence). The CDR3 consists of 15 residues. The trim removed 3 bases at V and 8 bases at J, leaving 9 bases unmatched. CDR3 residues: CASSLSSGRSDEQFF. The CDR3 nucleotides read TGTGCCAGCAGTTTGTCCAGCGGGAGAAGTGATGAGCAGTTCTTC.